This T cell receptor beta chain was captured by sequencing in a study of radiotherapy plus CTLA-4 blockade in lung cancer. Ipilimumab-mediated CTLA-4 blockade plus focal radiation was given to patients having chemo-refractory metastatic non-small-cell lung cancer. Sequencing used immunoSEQ multiplex PCR; TCRdb keeps in-frame clones, though not all of them. The repertoire consists of around 91,000 clones, with around 88% occurring once and the leading ten covering about 5.3%. Study findings and constraints: Interferon-beta and early blood T cell clone dynamics reportedly predicted response best.

This clone was detected only a few times. Its antigen is undetermined. The sequence was obtained from a human donor with non-small cell lung cancer that progressed on radiotherapy plus ipilimumab. This sample comprised peripheral blood, obtained from a patient treated with radiotherapy plus ipilimumab.

This chain's CDR3 is CASSLVGGPQHF. In DNA form, the CDR3 reads TGTGCCAGCAGCTTAGTTGGGGGGCCCCAGCATTTT. The gene calls are TRBV7-8 and TRBJ1-5; D might be TRBD1 (5 bases). The CDR3 is made up of 12 amino acids. Trimming cost V 1 base and J 9 bases, with 7 bases left between them. Germline V CDR1 and CDR2: SGHVS, FQNEAQ.